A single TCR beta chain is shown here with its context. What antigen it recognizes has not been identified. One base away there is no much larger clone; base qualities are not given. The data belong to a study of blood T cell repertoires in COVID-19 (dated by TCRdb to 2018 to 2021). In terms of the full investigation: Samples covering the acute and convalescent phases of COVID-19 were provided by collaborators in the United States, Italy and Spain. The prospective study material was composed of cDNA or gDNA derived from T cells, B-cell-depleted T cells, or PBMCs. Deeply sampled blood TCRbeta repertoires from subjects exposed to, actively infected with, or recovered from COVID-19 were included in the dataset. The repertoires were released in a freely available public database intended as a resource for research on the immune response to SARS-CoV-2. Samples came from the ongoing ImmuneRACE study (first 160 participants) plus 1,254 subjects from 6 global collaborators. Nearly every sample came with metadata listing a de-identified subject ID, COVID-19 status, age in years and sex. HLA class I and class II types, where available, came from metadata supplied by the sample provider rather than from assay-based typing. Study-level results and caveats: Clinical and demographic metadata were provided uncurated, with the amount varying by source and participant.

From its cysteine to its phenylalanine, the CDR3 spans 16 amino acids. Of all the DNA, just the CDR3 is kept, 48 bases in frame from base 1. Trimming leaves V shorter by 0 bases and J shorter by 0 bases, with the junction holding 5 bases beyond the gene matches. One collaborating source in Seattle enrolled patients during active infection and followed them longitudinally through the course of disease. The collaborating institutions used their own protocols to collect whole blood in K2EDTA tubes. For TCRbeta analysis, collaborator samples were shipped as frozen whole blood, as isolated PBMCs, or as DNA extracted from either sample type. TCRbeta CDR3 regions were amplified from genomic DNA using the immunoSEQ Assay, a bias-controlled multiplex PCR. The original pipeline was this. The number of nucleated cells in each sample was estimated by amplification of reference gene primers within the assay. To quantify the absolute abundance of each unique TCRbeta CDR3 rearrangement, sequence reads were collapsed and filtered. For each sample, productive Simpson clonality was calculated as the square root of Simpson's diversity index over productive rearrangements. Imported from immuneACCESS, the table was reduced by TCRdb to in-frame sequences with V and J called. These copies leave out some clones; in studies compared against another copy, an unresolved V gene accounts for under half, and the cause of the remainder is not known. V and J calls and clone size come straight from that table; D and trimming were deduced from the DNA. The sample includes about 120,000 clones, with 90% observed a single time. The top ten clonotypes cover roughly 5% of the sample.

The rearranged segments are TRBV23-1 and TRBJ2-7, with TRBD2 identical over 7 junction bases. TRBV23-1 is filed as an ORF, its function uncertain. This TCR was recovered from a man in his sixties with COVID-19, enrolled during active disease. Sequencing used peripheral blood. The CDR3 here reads CASSQSCSGDSYEQYF. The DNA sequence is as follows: TGCGCCAGCAGTCAATCGTGCAGCGGGGACTCCTACGAGCAGTACTTC.